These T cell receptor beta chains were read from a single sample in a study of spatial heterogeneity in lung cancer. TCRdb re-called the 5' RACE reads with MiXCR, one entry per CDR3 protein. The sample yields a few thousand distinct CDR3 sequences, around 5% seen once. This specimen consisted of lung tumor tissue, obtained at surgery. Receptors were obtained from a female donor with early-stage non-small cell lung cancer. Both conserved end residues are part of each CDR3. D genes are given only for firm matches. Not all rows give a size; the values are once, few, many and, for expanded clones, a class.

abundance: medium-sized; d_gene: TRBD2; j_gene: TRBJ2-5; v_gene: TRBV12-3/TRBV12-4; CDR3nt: TGTGCCAGCAGTTTACGACGACTAGCGGGACAAGAGACCCAGTACTTC; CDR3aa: CASSLRRLAGQETQYF
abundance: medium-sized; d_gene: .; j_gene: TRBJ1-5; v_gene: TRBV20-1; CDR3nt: TGCAGTGCTGGGGGCTGGGATCAGCCCCAGCATTTT; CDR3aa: CSAGGWDQPQHF
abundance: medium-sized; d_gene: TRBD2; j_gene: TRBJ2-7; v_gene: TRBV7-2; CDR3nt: TGTGCCAGCAGGGGGAGCGGGAGTAGGGAGTACTTC; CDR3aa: CASRGSGSREYF
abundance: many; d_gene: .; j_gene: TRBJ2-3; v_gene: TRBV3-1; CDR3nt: TGTGCCAGCAGCCAAGAATCCACTAGAAGTGCGGATACGCAGTATTTT; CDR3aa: CASSQESTRSADTQYF
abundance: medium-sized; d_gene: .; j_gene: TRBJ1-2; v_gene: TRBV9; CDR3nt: TGTGCCAGCAGCGTAGCCCCCCGGCAGAACTATGGCTACACCTTC; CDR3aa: CASSVAPRQNYGYTF
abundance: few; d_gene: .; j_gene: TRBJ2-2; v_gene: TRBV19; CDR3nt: TGTGCCAGTAGCAATAGGGTCGGGGAGCTGTTTTTT; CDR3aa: CASSNRVGELFF
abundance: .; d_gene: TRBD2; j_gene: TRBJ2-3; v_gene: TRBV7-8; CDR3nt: TGTGCCAGCAGCTTTCTAGCGGGAGGGACAGATACGCAGTATTTT; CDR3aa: CASSFLAGGTDTQYF
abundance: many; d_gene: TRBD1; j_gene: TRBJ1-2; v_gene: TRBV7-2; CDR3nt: TGTGCCAGCAGCTTAGCGCAGGGGGCGTACTATGGCTACACCTTC; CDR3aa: CASSLAQGAYYGYTF
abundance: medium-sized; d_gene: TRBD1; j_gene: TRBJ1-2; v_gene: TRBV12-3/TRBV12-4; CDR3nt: TGTGCCAGCAGTCCCCAACCCCCTGGGACAGGGGGTTATGGCTACACCTTC; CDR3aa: CASSPQPPGTGGYGYTF
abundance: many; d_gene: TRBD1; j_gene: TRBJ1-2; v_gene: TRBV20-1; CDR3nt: TGCAGTGCTGGGGGACAGGGCTATGGCTACACCTTC; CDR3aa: CSAGGQGYGYTF
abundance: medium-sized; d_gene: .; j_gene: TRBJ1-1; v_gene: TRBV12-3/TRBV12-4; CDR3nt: TGTGCCAGCAGTCTCAGGGGAACTGAAGCTTTCTTT; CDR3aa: CASSLRGTEAFF
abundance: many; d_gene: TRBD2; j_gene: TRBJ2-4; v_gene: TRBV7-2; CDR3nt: TGTGCCAGCAGCGCGACTAGCGGAGGAAACATTCAGTACTTC; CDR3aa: CASSATSGGNIQYF
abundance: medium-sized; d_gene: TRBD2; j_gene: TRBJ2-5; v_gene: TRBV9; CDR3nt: TGTGCCAGCAGCGTAGAAGGGAGGGTCGGGGAGACCCAGTACTTC; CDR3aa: CASSVEGRVGETQYF
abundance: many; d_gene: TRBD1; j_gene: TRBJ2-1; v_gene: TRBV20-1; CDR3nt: TGCAGTGCTAGAGATGCTCTGAGGGGGCGGAATGAGCAGTTCTTC; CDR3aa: CSARDALRGRNEQFF
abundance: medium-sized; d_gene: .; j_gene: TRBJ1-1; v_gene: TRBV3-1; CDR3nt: TGTGCCAGCAGCGGCTGGGAGAACACTGAAGCTTTCTTT; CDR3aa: CASSGWENTEAFF
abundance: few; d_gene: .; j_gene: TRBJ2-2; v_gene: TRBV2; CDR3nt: TGTGCCAGCAGTGACTTTTGGCAAATGAACACCGGGGAGCTGTTTTTT; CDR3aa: CASSDFWQMNTGELFF
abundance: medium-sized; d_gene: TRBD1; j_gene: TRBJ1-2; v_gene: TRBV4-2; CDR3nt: TGTGCCAGCAGCCAGCCGGGACAGGGGTTGTGGTATGGCTACACCTTC; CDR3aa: CASSQPGQGLWYGYTF
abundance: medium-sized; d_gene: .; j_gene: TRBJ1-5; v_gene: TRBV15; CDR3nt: TGTGCCACCAGCAGAGATCATCAGCCCCAGCATTTT; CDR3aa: CATSRDHQPQHF
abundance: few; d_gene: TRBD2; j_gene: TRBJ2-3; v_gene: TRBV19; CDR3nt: TGTGCCAGTAGTATGTCCAGCGGGGGGACCGAGGGCACGCAGTATTTT; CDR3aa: CASSMSSGGTEGTQYF
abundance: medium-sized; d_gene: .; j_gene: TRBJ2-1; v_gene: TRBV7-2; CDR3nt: TGTGCCAGCAGCCGTTCTCCGGCTATCGCGACTGAGCAGTTCTTC; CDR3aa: CASSRSPAIATEQFF
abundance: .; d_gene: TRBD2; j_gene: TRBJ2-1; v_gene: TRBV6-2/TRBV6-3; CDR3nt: TGTGCCAGCAGTTCCCTGCCGACTAGCGGGAGTCAAAATGAGCAGTTCTTC; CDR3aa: CASSSLPTSGSQNEQFF
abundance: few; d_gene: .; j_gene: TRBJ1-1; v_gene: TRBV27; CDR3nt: TGTGCCAGCAGTTTATCGGGAACCAGCACTGAAGCTTTCTTT; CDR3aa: CASSLSGTSTEAFF
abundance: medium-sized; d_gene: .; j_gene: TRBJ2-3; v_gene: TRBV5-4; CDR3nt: TGTGCCAGCAGCGTTGAGGTAGCGGTATCTAGCACAGATACGCAGTATTTT; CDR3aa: CASSVEVAVSSTDTQYF
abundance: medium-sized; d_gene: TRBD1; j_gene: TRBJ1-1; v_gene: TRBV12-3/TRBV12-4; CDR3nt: TGTGCCAGCAACCGACAGGGGAACACTGAAGCTTTCTTT; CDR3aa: CASNRQGNTEAFF